This T cell receptor beta chain appears in the sequencing data of a study of blood T cell repertoires in COVID-19. Study as a whole: Whether acute or convalescent, the COVID-19 samples came from the United States, Italy and Spain.

Produced via immunoSEQ multiplex PCR; TCRdb's table is partial and in-frame only. The repertoire consists of under 100,000 clones, with about 87% occurring once and the leading ten covering about 15%. The CDR3 runs 16 residues. Germline V gives CDR1 MNHEY, CDR2 SMNVEV (reference sequence). Trimming cost V 1 base and J 5 bases; bases outside gene matches: 7. The chain employs TRBV27 and TRBJ2-1; the match to TRBD1 covers 8 bases. The receptor was derived from a human donor in a cohort sampled during active COVID-19. The source material was peripheral blood. CDR3 nucleotide sequence: TGTGCCAGCAGTTTATTCCTGACAGGGGACGACAATGAGCAGTTCTTC. This translates into CASSLFLTGDDNEQFF.